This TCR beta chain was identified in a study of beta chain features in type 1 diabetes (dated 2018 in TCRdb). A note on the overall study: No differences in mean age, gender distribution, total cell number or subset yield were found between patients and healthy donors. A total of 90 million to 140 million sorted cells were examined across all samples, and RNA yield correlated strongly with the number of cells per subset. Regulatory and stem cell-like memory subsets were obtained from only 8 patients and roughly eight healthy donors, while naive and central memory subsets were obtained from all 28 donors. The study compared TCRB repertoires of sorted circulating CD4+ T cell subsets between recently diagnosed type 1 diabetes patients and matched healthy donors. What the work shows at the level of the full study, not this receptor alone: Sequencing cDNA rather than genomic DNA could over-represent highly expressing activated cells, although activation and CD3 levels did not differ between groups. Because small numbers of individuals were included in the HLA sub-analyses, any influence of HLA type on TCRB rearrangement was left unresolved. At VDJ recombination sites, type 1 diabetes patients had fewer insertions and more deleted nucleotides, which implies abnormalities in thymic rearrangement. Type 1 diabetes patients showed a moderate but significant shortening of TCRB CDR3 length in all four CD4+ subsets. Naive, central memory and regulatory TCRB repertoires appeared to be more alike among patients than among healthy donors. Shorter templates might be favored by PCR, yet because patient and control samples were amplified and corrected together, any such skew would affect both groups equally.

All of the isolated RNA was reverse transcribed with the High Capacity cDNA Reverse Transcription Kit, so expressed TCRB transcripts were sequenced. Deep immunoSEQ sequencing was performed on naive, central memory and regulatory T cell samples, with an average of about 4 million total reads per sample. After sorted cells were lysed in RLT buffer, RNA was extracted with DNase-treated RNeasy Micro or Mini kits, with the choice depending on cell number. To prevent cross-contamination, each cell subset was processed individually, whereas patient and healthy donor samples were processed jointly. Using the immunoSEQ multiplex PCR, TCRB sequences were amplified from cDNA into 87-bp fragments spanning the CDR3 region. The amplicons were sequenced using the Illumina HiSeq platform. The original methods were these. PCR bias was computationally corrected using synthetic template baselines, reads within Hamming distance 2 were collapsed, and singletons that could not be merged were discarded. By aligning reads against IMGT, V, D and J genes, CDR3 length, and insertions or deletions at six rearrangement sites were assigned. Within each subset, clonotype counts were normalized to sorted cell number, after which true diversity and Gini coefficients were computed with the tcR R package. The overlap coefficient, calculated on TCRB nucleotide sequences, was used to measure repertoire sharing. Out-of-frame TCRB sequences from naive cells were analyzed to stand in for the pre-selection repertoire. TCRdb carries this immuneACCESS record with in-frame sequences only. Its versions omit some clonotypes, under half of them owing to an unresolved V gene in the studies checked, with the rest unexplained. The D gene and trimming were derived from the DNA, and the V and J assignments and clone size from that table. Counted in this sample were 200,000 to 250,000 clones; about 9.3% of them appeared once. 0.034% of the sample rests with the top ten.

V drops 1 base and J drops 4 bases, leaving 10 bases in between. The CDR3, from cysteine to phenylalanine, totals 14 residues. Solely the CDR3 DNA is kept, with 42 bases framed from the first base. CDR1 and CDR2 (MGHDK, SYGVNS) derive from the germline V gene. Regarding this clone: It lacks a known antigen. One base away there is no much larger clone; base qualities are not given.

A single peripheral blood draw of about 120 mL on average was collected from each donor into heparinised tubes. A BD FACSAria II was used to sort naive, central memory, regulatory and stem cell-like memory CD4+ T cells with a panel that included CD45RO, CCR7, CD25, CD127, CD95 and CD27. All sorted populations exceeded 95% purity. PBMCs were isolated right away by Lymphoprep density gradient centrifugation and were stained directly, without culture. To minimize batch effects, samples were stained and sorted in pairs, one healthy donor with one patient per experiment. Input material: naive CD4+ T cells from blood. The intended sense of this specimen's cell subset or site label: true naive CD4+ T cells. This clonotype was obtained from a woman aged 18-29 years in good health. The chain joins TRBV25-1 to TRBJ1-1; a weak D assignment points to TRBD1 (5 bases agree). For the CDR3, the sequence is CASSESGGTTEAFF. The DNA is TGTGCCAGCAGTGAATCCGGGGGTACCACTGAAGCTTTCTTT.